These 11 T cell receptor beta chains were all obtained from the same sample, sequenced in a study of post-analysis software for immune sequencing data. General observations from the study: Comparison of patients with controls showed five TRBV segments more frequent in patients, TRBV5-6, TRBV5-1 and TRBV20-1 among them.

Prepared libraries of TCR beta cDNA carried unique molecular identifiers. TCRdb recomputed calls from the PCR reads with MiXCR, one row per CDR3 protein. This sample has about half a million distinct CDR3 sequences, with less than 45% found just once. No antigen has been assigned to these receptors. Input material: blood. All receptors come from a girl between 10 and 17 years old with multiple sclerosis.

This clonotype was picked up a small number of times. This chain joins TRBV4-1 and TRBJ1-2; no definite D call. Trimming pared 0 bases from V and 0 bases from J, leaving 8 bases between. Germline CDR1 MGHRA, CDR2 YSYEKL. The CDR3 spans 15 residues. CDR3 sequence: CASSQDQTANYGYTF. In nucleotides, the CDR3 is TGCGCCAGCAGCCAAGATCAAACGGCTAACTATGGCTACACCTTC.

As to this clonotype: Since no conserved phenylalanine or tryptophan closes the CDR3, a read error is the likely cause. V and J are TRBV5-1 and TRBJ2-1, with 8 positions matching TRBD2. This CDR3 is 16 amino acids long. V dropped 5 bases and J dropped 3; count of bases not matched to a gene: 10. CDR1 is SGHRS and CDR2 is YFSETQ in the germline V gene. CDR3 protein: CASRFVTSGNYNEQFL. In DNA form, the CDR3 reads TGCGCCAGCAGATTCGTCACTAGCGGTAACTACAATGAGCAGTTCCTC.

The V call is TRBV20-1, the J call TRBJ2-3, with TRBD2 matching 10 bases. CDR1 is DFQATT, CDR2 SNEGSKA, per germline (reference sequence). The CDR3 extends over 15 amino acids. With V trimmed by 3 bases and J by 3 bases, 6 bases remained unmatched. The CDR3 region is CSASQTSGDTDTQYF. In DNA form, the CDR3 reads TGCAGTGCTAGTCAAACTAGCGGGGATACAGATACGCAGTATTTT.

This clonotype was observed a handful of times. The rearrangement links TRBV20-1 to TRBJ2-3; 10 nucleotides align to TRBD2. The J segment lost 5 bases and the V segment lost 1 base, leaving 6 bases of the junction unmatched. CDR1 is DFQATT and CDR2 is SNEGSKA in the germline V gene (reference sequence). The CDR3 consists of 15 residues. Here the CDR3 DNA reads TGCAGTGCTAGAGTTCCTAGCGGGAGCGGAGATACGCAGTATTTT. As protein: CSARVPSGSGDTQYF.

A few counts support this clonotype. The V gene is TRBV29-1, the J gene TRBJ2-3; D is undetermined. V was trimmed by 4 bases and J by 2 bases, leaving 13 bases between them. Germline assignment: CDR1 SQVTM and CDR2 ANQGSEA. CDR3 length: 14 amino acids. CDR3 sequence: CSVGGRVDTDTQYF. In DNA, the CDR3 is TGCAGCGTTGGGGGTCGGGTAGACACAGATACGCAGTATTTT.

This chain connects TRBV6-5 to TRBJ1-5, with D unclear. The germline V gene has CDR1 MNHEY and CDR2 SVGAGI. V lost 9 bases, J lost 1 base, and 7 bases lay in between. This CDR3 spans 12 amino acids. The CDR3 DNA is TGTGCCAGTCAAACCAGCAATCAGCCCCAGCATTTT. This sequence encodes CASQTSNQPQHF.

The chain is built from TRBV27 and TRBJ2-7, with D possibly matching TRBD2 (7 bases). Looked up from germline, CDR1 is MNHEY and CDR2 is SMNVEV (reference sequence). The CDR3 contains 16 residues. V lost 5 bases, J lost 5 bases, and 22 bases lay in between. CDR3 loop: CASSPSRGGRSHEQYF. The CDR3 DNA follows: TGTGCCAGCAGTCCTTCCAGGGGCGGGAGATCCCACGAGCAGTACTTC.

V usage is TRBV28 and J usage is TRBJ2-5; the D gene is possibly TRBD2 (6 bases). This CDR3 is 13 amino acids long. Germline V gene sequence: CDR1 MDHEN, CDR2 SYDVKM. V was shortened by 9 bases and J by 0 bases, with 11 bases between the two germline ends. CDR3: CASERAYQETQYF. The CDR3, as DNA: TGTGCCAGTGAGCGGGCGTACCAAGAGACCCAGTACTTC.

The V and J genes are TRBV20-1 and TRBJ2-3; perhaps TRBD2 as D (6 bases). The CDR3 is made up of 14 amino acids. Between the trimmed V and J ends, which lost 7 bases and 2 bases, there was a span of 16 bases. Germline V gene lookup returns CDR1 DFQATT and CDR2 SNEGSKA (reference sequence). The CDR3 DNA is TGCAGTGTCCCGGGGGTGTATGACACAGATACGCAGTATTTT. This encodes CSVPGVYDTDTQYF.

J is TRBJ1-6 and V is TRBV6-5; D uncertain. CDR1 MNHEY and CDR2 SVGAGI come from the germline V gene. The CDR3 is 16 amino acids. V was pared by 2 bases and J by 4 bases, with 12 bases between. The chain's CDR3 is CASSYDRVAYNSPLHF. The CDR3 DNA reads as TGTGCCAGCAGTTACGACCGGGTCGCATATAATTCACCCCTCCACTTT.

Concerning this clonotype itself: At one end the junction does not follow the germline gene, possibly because of a read error. The CDR3 bases are TGTGCCAGCTCACCTACACATGATCAACCCCAGCATTTT. Its protein is CASSPTHDQPQHF. The rearrangement links TRBV18 to TRBJ1-5; D unresolved. This CDR3 spans 13 amino acids. CDR1 is KGHSH and CDR2 is LQKENI in the germline V gene.